This TCR beta chain was captured in a study of Graves' ophthalmopathy and Graves' hyperthyroidism. Trimming stripped 0 bases from V and 3 bases from J, with 20 bases between. The V gene's germline CDR1 is MNHEY and CDR2 SVGEGT. The CDR3 covers 18 residues. RNA transcripts were the source from which TCR beta CDR3 regions were amplified. HTBI primers were used in a first-round RT-PCR, which preceded a second-round multiplex PCR. MiXCR, applied by TCRdb to the multiplex PCR reads, yields one record per CDR3 protein. The data show 400,000 or so distinct CDR3 sequences, with 15% seen just once and 7% held by the top ten. This clonotype was found many times. The PBMCs originated from less than 13 ml of fresh peripheral blood.

The sequence was collected from a woman younger than 30 with stable Graves' hyperthyroidism. Source material: peripheral blood. The V gene is TRBV6-2 or TRBV6-3, the J gene TRBJ1-1; a possible D gene is TRBD1 (5 bases). CDR3 amino acids: CASSYSVNGGGRDTEAFF. The CDR3 nucleotides read TGTGCCAGCAGTTACTCGGTTAATGGTGGGGGAAGGGACACTGAAGCTTTCTTT.